A selection of T cell receptor beta chains follows, all from one sample in a study of blood T cells in healthy people across ages. Each CDR3 protein is one row after TCRdb ran MiXCR on the 5' RACE reads. The data contain roughly 800,000 distinct CDR3 sequences, 55% to 75% of them singletons. The sequenced sample was blood. All receptors derive from a young man in good health. CDR3s include the opening cysteine and the closing phenylalanine or tryptophan. The order of the fields is D gene, CDR3 length, clone size, J gene, V gene, CDR3 DNA, CDR3 protein. A D gene is named only where the DNA matches it firmly. Where a row states a size, it is once, few, many or the class of an expanded clone; other rows omit it.

TRBD1,16,NA,TRBJ2-7,TRBV9,TGTGCCAGCAGCCCGAGGACAGGCGAAAGCTCCTACGAGCAGTACTTC,CASSPRTGESSYEQYF
NA,13,NA,TRBJ2-7,TRBV25-1,TGTGCCAGCAGTGGTGACATTCCCTACGAGCAGTACTTC,CASSGDIPYEQYF
NA,17,NA,TRBJ2-7,TRBV5-1,TGCGCCAGCAGCTTTAATTCCAGGGATGACTTCTCCTACGAGCAGTACTTC,CASSFNSRDDFSYEQYF
NA,14,NA,TRBJ2-4,TRBV10-3,TGTGCCATCAGGGCTTCATGGGGGGAGAACATTCAGTACTTC,CAIRASWGENIQYF
NA,16,NA,TRBJ2-7,TRBV27,TGTGCCAGCAGTTTATCTGAGCGGGCAAATTCCTACGAGCAGTACTTC,CASSLSERANSYEQYF
NA,15,NA,TRBJ1-2,TRBV29-1,TGCAGCGTTGAAGATTTAACACAGGGCCGTTCTGGCTACACCTTC,CSVEDLTQGRSGYTF
TRBD1,15,NA,TRBJ2-7,TRBV20-1,TGCAGTGCTAGCGGGGGGCTAGGACAGGGGGACGAGCAGTACTTC,CSASGGLGQGDEQYF
NA,14,few,TRBJ1-1,TRBV29-1,TGCAGCGTTTCATCAACTGATTGGCAGGGTTCGGCTTTCTTT,CSVSSTDWQGSAFF
TRBD1,12,NA,TRBJ1-2,TRBV9,TGTGCCAGCGTCCGGGACAGATATGGCTACACCTTC,CASVRDRYGYTF
NA,18,NA,TRBJ1-6,TRBV4-2,TGTGCCAGCAGCCAATCCAGCCAAGGGGGGATCGGAAATTCACCCCTCCACTTT,CASSQSSQGGIGNSPLHF
TRBD2,15,NA,TRBJ2-7,TRBV3-1,TGTGCCAGCAGCCAAGGGACTAGCGGATACAATGAGCAGTACTTC,CASSQGTSGYNEQYF
TRBD2,14,NA,TRBJ2-7,TRBV28,TGTGCCAGCAGCACTAGCGGGAGGCCCTACGAGCAGTACTTC,CASSTSGRPYEQYF
TRBD1,14,NA,TRBJ2-5,TRBV29-1,TGCAGCGGGGGGACAGGGGTTTATATGGAGACCCAGTACTTC,CSGGTGVYMETQYF
TRBD1,13,NA,TRBJ2-2,TRBV20-1,TGCAGTGCTAAAAAGACAGGGTCCGGGGAGCTGTTTTTT,CSAKKTGSGELFF
NA,16,NA,TRBJ2-7,TRBV7-2,TGTGCCAGCAGCTCCGGATGGGGGGCGCTGGGGTACGAGCAGTACTTC,CASSSGWGALGYEQYF
NA,13,once,TRBJ1-5,TRBV20-1,TGCAGTGTAGGCCTTTATAGCAATCAGCCCCAGCATTTT,CSVGLYSNQPQHF
TRBD1,12,NA,TRBJ2-3,TRBV12-3/TRBV12-4,TGTGCCAGCAGTCGGACAGGGGGGGTGCAGTATTTT,CASSRTGGVQYF
NA,13,NA,TRBJ2-7,TRBV29-1,TGCAGTTGGAGGGACAAAACCTCCTACGAGCAGTACTTC,CSWRDKTSYEQYF
TRBD2,16,few,TRBJ2-3,TRBV7-2,TGTGCCAGCAGCCTCCGACTAGCGGGGGGTGCGGATACGCAGTATTTT,CASSLRLAGGADTQYF
NA,13,NA,TRBJ2-7,TRBV25-1,TGTGCCAGCAGTGGACGAGGGTCCTACGAGCAGTACTTC,CASSGRGSYEQYF
NA,15,few,TRBJ1-2,TRBV20-1,TGCAGTGCTAGCACCATGGACATTTTTGGCTATGGCTACACCTTC,CSASTMDIFGYGYTF
NA,15,NA,TRBJ2-7,TRBV4-1,TGCGCCAGCAGCCAGTATGAGGGGGGATCCTACGAGCAGTACTTC,CASSQYEGGSYEQYF
TRBD2,13,NA,TRBJ2-3,TRBV12-3/TRBV12-4,TGTGCCAGCAGTGCCCAGCCTAGCGGGAGGGCGTATTTT,CASSAQPSGRAYF
NA,13,NA,TRBJ2-7,TRBV27,TGTGCCAGCAGTTTGACAGAAACCTACGAGCAGTACTTC,CASSLTETYEQYF
NA,11,NA,TRBJ2-3,TRBV20-1,TGCAGAGCGGTCTTCACAGATACGCAGTATTTT,CRAVFTDTQYF
TRBD1,15,NA,TRBJ1-2,TRBV5-1,TGCGCCAGCAGCTTGGCGGGACAGGGGTCGAGTGGCTACACCTTC,CASSLAGQGSSGYTF
NA,13,NA,TRBJ1-2,TRBV12-3/TRBV12-4,TGTGCCAGCAGTTTATCGGGGGTCTATGGCTACACCTTC,CASSLSGVYGYTF
NA,13,NA,TRBJ2-1,TRBV29-1,TGCAGCCATAACGGGAGTCCCTACAATGAGCAGTTCTTC,CSHNGSPYNEQFF
TRBD2,17,NA,TRBJ2-3,TRBV20-1,TGCAGTGCCATCGGACTAGCGGGAGGTCACGTTTCGGATACGCAGTATTTT,CSAIGLAGGHVSDTQYF
NA,12,few,TRBJ2-1,TRBV7-9,TGTGCCAGCAGCCCGGGGGTCGCTGAGCAGTTCTTC,CASSPGVAEQFF
NA,14,NA,TRBJ2-3,TRBV7-2,TGTGCCAGCAGCTTAGCTGGGTTCGCAGATACGCAGTATTTT,CASSLAGFADTQYF
NA,15,NA,TRBJ2-3,TRBV7-2,TGTGCCAGCAGCTTTGGACAGCTCAGCACAGATACGCAGTATTTT,CASSFGQLSTDTQYF
NA,13,NA,TRBJ1-5,TRBV7-2,TGTGCCAGCACGGAGAGGGGGGGGCAGCCCCAGCATTTT,CASTERGGQPQHF
NA,17,NA,TRBJ2-5,TRBV12-3/TRBV12-4,TGTGCCAGCAGTTTTCGGAGGACAGTTAACCGTCAAGAGACCCAGTACTTC,CASSFRRTVNRQETQYF
TRBD1,13,few,TRBJ2-7,TRBV10-3,TGTGCCATCGGGACAGGGGAATCCTACGAGCAGTACTTC,CAIGTGESYEQYF
NA,15,NA,TRBJ2-5,TRBV18,TGTGCCAGCTCACCAAATACAGGACAAGGGGAGACCCAGTACTTC,CASSPNTGQGETQYF
TRBD1,16,NA,TRBJ2-3,TRBV14,TGTGCCAGCAGCCCCTACCCGGGACAGGCCACAGATACGCAGTATTTT,CASSPYPGQATDTQYF
TRBD2,14,NA,TRBJ2-3,TRBV15,TGTGCCATCAGCAGCAGCGGGGGGGCAGATACGCAGTATTTT,CAISSSGGADTQYF
TRBD2,17,NA,TRBJ2-1,TRBV13,TGTGCCAGCAGCTTAGGTACTAGCGGGAGGGGCGACAATGAGCAGTTCTTC,CASSLGTSGRGDNEQFF
TRBD2,14,NA,TRBJ2-7,TRBV11-2,TGTGCCAGCAGCTTGGGAGCGGGGATCTACGAGCAGTACTTC,CASSLGAGIYEQYF
TRBD2,15,NA,TRBJ2-1,TRBV25-1,TGTGCCAGCAGTGATCCGGGACTAGCGTCCAATGAGCAGTTCTTC,CASSDPGLASNEQFF
NA,15,NA,TRBJ2-7,TRBV3-1,TGTGCCAGCAGCCAAGATCCGGGATCGGTGTACGAGCAGTACTTC,CASSQDPGSVYEQYF
TRBD1,14,few,TRBJ2-2,TRBV5-1,TGCGCCAGCAGAGAGACAGGGACCACCGGGGAGCTGTTTTTT,CASRETGTTGELFF
NA,20,NA,TRBJ1-6,TRBV6-1,TGTGCCAGCAATCTAAATCCAGGGTTTACATCAGGATCCTATAATTCACCCCTCCACTTT,CASNLNPGFTSGSYNSPLHF
NA,16,NA,TRBJ2-5,TRBV7-2,TGTGCCAGCAGCCAGGGGCTCGGGAACAGAAAAGAGACCCAGTACTTC,CASSQGLGNRKETQYF
TRBD1,16,NA,TRBJ2-3,TRBV7-8,TGTGCCAGCAGCTACCCGACAGGGGCTAGCACAGATACGCAGTATTTT,CASSYPTGASTDTQYF